The present T cell receptor (beta chain) was sequenced within a study of Ad26.COV2.S vaccination and SARS-CoV-2 variants. Treatment here: around 19 received Ad26.COV2.S at low or high dose, single or two shots; 5 received placebo; per-sample allocation not given. It was on day 63 after the first vaccine or placebo injection that samples were taken. Boston hosted the donor, who was an adult aged 18-55 years. The method was immunoSEQ multiplex PCR; TCRdb's version includes in-frame clones alone and lacks a portion of them. The data show approximately 480,000 clones, around 85% seen once. General study findings and limits: Breadth, reportedly substantial, characterized the spike-specific CD8+ and CD4+ T cell responses after vaccination.

The CDR3 runs to 14 residues. CDR1 and CDR2 (germline): SGHRS, YFSETQ. V was trimmed by 5 bases and J by 0 bases, leaving 9 bases between them. In the case of this clone: The antigen is not known.

This receptor was obtained from a person between 18 and 65 years old who received the Ad26.COV2.S COVID-19 vaccine or a placebo. Here the sequenced sample was peripheral blood, taken in a trial of Ad26.COV2.S vaccine versus placebo. The chain uses TRBV5-1 and TRBJ2-1; D unclear. The DNA of the CDR3 is TGCGCCAGCAGGCCATTAAGCTCCTACAATGAGCAGTTCTTC. Translated, it gives CASRPLSSYNEQFF. Looking up the rest from reference TRBV5-1 and TRBJ2-1 gives the full variable domain: KAGVTQTPRYLIKTRGQQVTLSCSPISGHRSVSWYQQTPGQGLQFLFEYFSETQRNKGNFPGRFSGRQFSNSRSEMNVSTLELGDSALYLCASRPLSSYNEQFFGPGTRLTVL.